Listed below are T cell receptor beta chains from one sample, sequenced in a study of identifying expanded T cells in peripheral blood. Repertoires were generated with immunoSEQ multiplex PCR, while TCRdb's copy carries only in-frame clones and drops some. The sample consists of tens of thousands of clones, about four fifths of them appearing once. Material: blood. These receptors originate from a person aged 18 to 70 in good health. CDR3s include the opening cysteine and the closing phenylalanine or tryptophan. Fields, in order: V gene, J gene, clone size, D gene, CDR3 DNA, CDR3 protein. The D gene is left open where the match is weak. The size field is filled for only some rows; it gives once, few, many or a size class.

v_gene: TRBV2; j_gene: TRBJ2-7; abundance: -; d_gene: -; CDR3nt: TGTGCCAGCAGTGAAGCAGCAGGGGATCTCCTGTACGAGCAGTACTTC; CDR3aa: CASSEAAGDLLYEQYF
v_gene: TRBV27; j_gene: TRBJ2-2; abundance: -; d_gene: TRBD2; CDR3nt: TGTGCCAGCAGGACTACCTCGGGGGGGCGTGCCGGGGAGCTGTTTTTT; CDR3aa: CASRTTSGGRAGELFF
v_gene: TRBV9; j_gene: TRBJ1-1; abundance: -; d_gene: TRBD1; CDR3nt: TGTGCCAGCAGCGTAGGACAGGGGGCATGGGACACTGAAGCTTTCTTT; CDR3aa: CASSVGQGAWDTEAFF
v_gene: TRBV4-2; j_gene: TRBJ2-1; abundance: few; d_gene: -; CDR3nt: TGTGCCAGCAGCCAAGATTGGAGAGGGCAGGGGGGCAATGAGCAGTTCTTC; CDR3aa: CASSQDWRGQGGNEQFF
v_gene: TRBV9; j_gene: TRBJ2-4; abundance: -; d_gene: TRBD2; CDR3nt: TGTGCCAGCAGCGCAGCGGCGGGGGGTACGTCCATTCAGTACTTC; CDR3aa: CASSAAAGGTSIQYF
v_gene: TRBV4-3; j_gene: TRBJ2-2; abundance: -; d_gene: -; CDR3nt: TGCGCCAGCAGCCAAGAGTTGGGGGTCGACACCGGGGAGCTGTTTTTT; CDR3aa: CASSQELGVDTGELFF
v_gene: TRBV5-4; j_gene: TRBJ2-5; abundance: -; d_gene: TRBD1; CDR3nt: TGTGCCAGCAGCCCCGGGACAGGACGGCGGCAAGAGACCCAGTACTTC; CDR3aa: CASSPGTGRRQETQYF
v_gene: TRBV5-5; j_gene: TRBJ1-2; abundance: -; d_gene: -; CDR3nt: TGTGCCAGCGGAGAAAACTATGGCTACACCTTC; CDR3aa: CASGENYGYTF
v_gene: TRBV7-9; j_gene: TRBJ2-5; abundance: -; d_gene: -; CDR3nt: TGTGCCAGCAGCCCTATTGAGTACCAAGAGACCCAGTACTTC; CDR3aa: CASSPIEYQETQYF
v_gene: TRBV6-6; j_gene: TRBJ2-7; abundance: -; d_gene: TRBD2; CDR3nt: TGTGCCAGCAGCCACAGCGGGAGAAGATCATACGAGCAGTACTTC; CDR3aa: CASSHSGRRSYEQYF
v_gene: TRBV11-3; j_gene: TRBJ2-5; abundance: -; d_gene: -; CDR3nt: TGTGCCAGCAGCTTAACAGGGTGGGGAGAGACCCAGTACTTC; CDR3aa: CASSLTGWGETQYF
v_gene: TRBV4-2; j_gene: TRBJ2-1; abundance: few; d_gene: TRBD2; CDR3nt: TGTGCCAGCAGCCAAGGGGGGCTAGCGGGAGGTGTAGTCCGGTACAATGAGCAGTTCTTC; CDR3aa: CASSQGGLAGGVVRYNEQFF
v_gene: TRBV5-1; j_gene: TRBJ2-5; abundance: -; d_gene: TRBD2; CDR3nt: TGCGCCAGCAGCTTGGGACTAGCGGGAGGTTTGCCCCTCCAAGAGACCCAGTACTTC; CDR3aa: CASSLGLAGGLPLQETQYF
v_gene: TRBV15; j_gene: TRBJ1-2; abundance: -; d_gene: -; CDR3nt: TGTGCCACCAGTAGCGCCGTCGTGGGGTGGGATGGCTACACCTTC; CDR3aa: CATSSAVVGWDGYTF
v_gene: TRBV5-4; j_gene: TRBJ1-1; abundance: -; d_gene: TRBD1; CDR3nt: TGTGCCAGCAGCGAGGACAGGGGTTCAGAAGCTTTCTTT; CDR3aa: CASSEDRGSEAFF
v_gene: TRBV10-1; j_gene: TRBJ2-1; abundance: -; d_gene: TRBD1; CDR3nt: TGCGCCAGCAGTGAAGACAGGGGAAAGCAGTTCTTC; CDR3aa: CASSEDRGKQFF
v_gene: TRBV29-1; j_gene: TRBJ2-1; abundance: -; d_gene: -; CDR3nt: TGCAGCGGAACCCAGGGGGGAGGGTACAATGAGCAGTTCTTC; CDR3aa: CSGTQGGGYNEQFF
v_gene: TRBV7-2; j_gene: TRBJ2-7; abundance: -; d_gene: -; CDR3nt: TGTGCCAGCAGCCCGACTAGAGGGTTTTACGAGCAGTACTTC; CDR3aa: CASSPTRGFYEQYF